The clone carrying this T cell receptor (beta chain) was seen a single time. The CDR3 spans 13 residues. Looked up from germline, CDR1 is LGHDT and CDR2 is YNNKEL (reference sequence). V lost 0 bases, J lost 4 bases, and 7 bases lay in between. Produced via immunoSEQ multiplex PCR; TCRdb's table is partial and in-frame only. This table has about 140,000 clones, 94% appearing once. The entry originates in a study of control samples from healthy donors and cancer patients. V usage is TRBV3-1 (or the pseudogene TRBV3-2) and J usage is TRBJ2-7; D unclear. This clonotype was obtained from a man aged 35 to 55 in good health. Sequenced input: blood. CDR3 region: CASSQDVRYEQYF. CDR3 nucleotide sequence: TGTGCCAGCAGCCAAGATGTCAGGTACGAGCAGTACTTC.